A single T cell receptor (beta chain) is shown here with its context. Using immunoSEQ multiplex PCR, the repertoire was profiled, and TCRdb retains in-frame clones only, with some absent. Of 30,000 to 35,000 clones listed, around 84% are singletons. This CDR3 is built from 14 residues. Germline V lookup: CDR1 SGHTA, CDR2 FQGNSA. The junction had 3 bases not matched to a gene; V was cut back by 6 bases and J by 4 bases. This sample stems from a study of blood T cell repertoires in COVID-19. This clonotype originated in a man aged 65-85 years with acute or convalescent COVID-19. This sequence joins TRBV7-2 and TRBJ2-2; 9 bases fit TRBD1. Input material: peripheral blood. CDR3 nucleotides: TGTGCCAGCAGGGGACAGGGATCCACCGGGGAGCTGTTTTTT. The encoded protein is CASRGQGSTGELFF.